The text below deals with one TCR beta chain. Its cognate antigen is unknown. The sample comes from a study of vaccination and CD4 T cells after COVID-19. About the research overall: In the convalescent group, nasal swab PCR was SARS-CoV-2 positive; roughly nine cases were mild and one severe. Whole-study findings and limits: For convalescent patients, a median around 90% of reactive clones surfaced exclusively after vaccination. Convalescent patients had 304 of 307 vaccine-specific clones showing spike mono-reactivity.

The CDR3 contains 17 residues. Per the germline V gene, CDR1 is SGHAT and CDR2 is FQDESV (reference sequence). V lost 4 bases, J lost 2 bases, and 8 bases stayed unmatched. This sample's treatment: approximately 9-day PBMC culture with coronavirus spike peptide pools or control peptides (ViraFEST assay). Sequencing of DNA taken from cultured CD4+ T cells relied on the Oncomine TCR Beta short-read assay. Genomic DNA was isolated from cultured CD4+ T cells. TCRdb reprocessed the PCR reads with MiXCR, giving one entry per CDR3 protein. This table has some 13,000 distinct CDR3 sequences, roughly 75% appearing once.

This TCR was sampled from a human donor who had recovered from COVID-19. Sequenced material: CD4+ T cells from blood, cultured in vitro. The chain is built from TRBV11-1 and TRBJ2-3, with 11 bases identical to TRBD2. The CDR3 nucleotides are TGTGCCAGCAGCTCGGGACTAGCGGAGCGACACACAGATACGCAGTATTTT. Amino acids: CASSSGLAERHTDTQYF.